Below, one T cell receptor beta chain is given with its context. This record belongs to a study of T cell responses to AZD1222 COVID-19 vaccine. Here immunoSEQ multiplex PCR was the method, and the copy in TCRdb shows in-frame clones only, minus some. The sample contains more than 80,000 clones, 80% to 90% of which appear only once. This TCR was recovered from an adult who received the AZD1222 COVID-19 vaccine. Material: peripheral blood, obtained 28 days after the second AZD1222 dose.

The CDR3 DNA sequence: TGTGCCAGCAGCTTGTCAGGGACATCAGGAGAAAAACTGTTTTTT. Amino acids: CASSLSGTSGEKLFF. The J gene is TRBJ1-4, the V gene TRBV5-8, with D maybe TRBD1 (6 bases). The CDR3 runs to 15 residues. V dropped 1 base and J dropped 8 bases, with 15 bases sitting between them. Germline CDR1 SGHTS, CDR2 YDEGEE. Based on the CDR3 plus reference TRBV5-8 and TRBJ1-4, the full variable domain is EAGVTQSPTHLIKTRGQQATLRCSPISGHTSVYWYQQALGLGLQFLLWYDEGEERNRGNFPPRFSGRQFPNYSSELNVNALELEDSALYLCASSLSGTSGEKLFFGSGTQLSVL.